Shown below are 6 T cell receptor beta chains from a single sample sequenced in a study of cytomegalovirus exposure and HLA in healthy donors. Only in-frame clones appear in the TCRdb table, and some are missing; sequencing was by immunoSEQ multiplex PCR. The table has 200,000 to 250,000 clones, roughly 84% seen once. Input material: PBMCs. The receptors were sampled from a woman aged 25 to 39 in good health and CMV-seropositive.

J is TRBJ2-7 and V is TRBV7-2; D might be TRBD1 (5 bases). The length of the CDR3 is 17 residues. Looked up from germline, CDR1 is SGHTA and CDR2 is FQGNSA. V lost 1 base, J lost 1 base, and 17 bases lay in between. The CDR3 DNA sequence: TGTGCCAGCAGCTTAGGTGGGGCGATAACTACATCCTACGAGCAGTACTTC. Its translation: CASSLGGAITTSYEQYF.

The chain combines TRBV29-1 with TRBJ2-3; D assignment may be TRBD1 or TRBD2 (6 bases each). Germline V gene lookup returns CDR1 SQVTM and CDR2 ANQGSEA. The CDR3 extends over 11 amino acids. The CDR3 loop is CSGLGGDTQYF. In DNA form, the CDR3 reads TGCAGTGGGTTGGGGGGCGATACGCAGTATTTT.

This chain connects TRBV6-5 to TRBJ2-7, with 7 bases matching TRBD1. In germline, CDR1 is MNHEY, CDR2 SVGAGI. V lost 4 bases and J lost 2; bases outside the gene matches: 5. This CDR3 is 14 amino acids long. DNA of the CDR3: TGTGCCAGCAGTTGGAGACAGGGTACCTACGAGCAGTACTTC. As protein: CASSWRQGTYEQYF.

CDR3 sequence (DNA): TGTGCCAGCAGCTTGGTTAGGACCTCCTATGGCTACACCTTC. Its translation: CASSLVRTSYGYTF. The chain couples TRBV5-6 to TRBJ1-2, with D unresolved. CDR1 and CDR2 (germline): SGHDT, YYEEEE. This CDR3 has 14 amino acids. Between the trimmed V and J ends, which lost 0 bases and 4 bases, there was a span of 10 bases.

This chain connects TRBV4-1 to TRBJ1-1, with D possibly TRBD1 on 5 matching bases. Germline assignment: CDR1 MGHRA and CDR2 YSYEKL. Between the trimmed V and J ends, which lost 1 base and 2 bases, there was a span of 8 bases. The CDR3 length is 14 residues. The CDR3 DNA follows: TGCGCCAGCAGCCAAGTGACAGATAACACTGAAGCTTTCTTT. Translated, it gives CASSQVTDNTEAFF.

This rearrangement joins TRBV28 to TRBJ1-2, with D hard to call. The CDR3 is 12 amino acids. Trimming took 5 bases from V and 8 from J, leaving 12 bases between them. CDR1 and CDR2 (germline): MDHEN, SYDVKM. The CDR3 is CASSLGSAGYTF. The DNA of the CDR3 is TGTGCCAGCAGTCTGGGCTCGGCGGGCTACACCTTC.